This T cell receptor beta chain was found in a study of post-analysis software for immune sequencing data. Study context: Relapsing-remitting, secondary progressive and progressive-relapsing multiple sclerosis courses were included.

V lost 3 bases and J lost 5; bases outside the gene matches: 5. The CDR3 loop spans 13 amino acids. From germline, CDR1 is SQVTM and CDR2 ANQGSEA. General observations from the study: TRBV5-6, TRBV5-1 and TRBV20-1 belonged to a set of about 5 TRBV segments that were more frequent in patients than controls. Compared against controls, patients with multiple sclerosis displayed significantly lower normalized Chao1 diversity.

This clonotype was picked up many times. Its antigen is unknown. Unique molecular identifiers tagged the TCR beta cDNA libraries. Each sample of roughly 0.9 to 11 million input T cells yielded around 500,000 cDNA molecules, so each molecule approximated one T cell. In TCRdb, the PCR reads were re-called with MiXCR into one record per CDR3 protein. Here the sample spans approximately 730,000 distinct CDR3 sequences, roughly 27% being singletons. The receptor's source is a girl aged 5 to 17 with multiple sclerosis. V gene TRBV29-1 combines with J gene TRBJ2-5, with TRBD2 matching over 8 bases. The source material was blood. CDR3 loop: CSVDALAVETQYF. CDR3 nucleotide sequence: TGCAGCGTTGACGCACTAGCGGTGGAGACCCAGTACTTC.